Here is one T cell receptor beta chain with its context. This sample stems from a study of T cell changes during pregnancy in multiple sclerosis. Only in-frame clones appear in the TCRdb table, and some are missing; sequencing was by immunoSEQ multiplex PCR. In the table there are about 67,000 clones, approximately 90% of which are singletons. Germline CDR1 and CDR2: MDHEN and SYDVKM. V was clipped by 8 bases and J by 4 bases, with 19 bases between them. This CDR3 is built from 15 residues. The gene calls are TRBV28 and TRBJ2-3; D is possibly TRBD2 (6 bases). This clonotype was obtained from a female donor in good health, enrolled as a control in a pregnancy study. Source: peripheral blood, taken in the first trimester of pregnancy. The DNA for the CDR3 is TGTGCCAGCCCCCGTTTGGGGGAGGCTCCAGATACGCAGTATTTT. As protein: CASPRLGEAPDTQYF.